This T cell receptor (beta chain) was obtained from a study of regulatory T cells in long-lasting Graves disease. On this clonotype itself: A read error may explain this, as a much larger clone is one base away.

Time point of the sample: persistent/refractory GD, antithyroid drugs over 5 years with positive TRAb. From PBMCs, RNA was extracted and then used to make the TCR library. The TCR beta library used iRepertoire HTBI primers with Arm-PCR amplification of CDR3. TCRdb reanalysed the multiplex PCR reads using MiXCR and keeps one entry per CDR3 protein. The table shows 300,000 to 350,000 distinct CDR3 sequences, with around 20% occurring only once. The TCR comes from a female donor with Graves disease. Material: peripheral blood mononuclear cells (PBMCs), obtained when the disease was refractory, from a patient treated with antithyroid drugs.

The CDR3 DNA sequence: TGTGCCAGCTCACTCACAGGGGCCTTCTACGAGCAGTACTTC. The encoded protein is CASSLTGAFYEQYF. The V gene is TRBV18, the J gene TRBJ2-7; 7 bases agree with TRBD1. V was pared by 4 bases and J by 3 bases, with 6 bases of the junction left unmatched. The CDR3 length is 14 residues. CDR1 KGHSH and CDR2 LQKENI come from the germline V gene.